The table lists the clone carrying this TCR beta chain with a few counts. What it binds is not known. PCR primers comprised 60 Vbeta and 13 Jbeta primers. Method: immunoSEQ multiplex PCR; TCRdb's copy keeps in-frame clones and lacks some. There are about 200,000 clones in the sample; about three quarters occur only once, and roughly 1.1% lies in the top ten. These data are taken from a study of cytomegalovirus exposure and HLA in healthy donors. Study-wide findings and caveats: Near-uniform donor sequencing depth was presumed by presence/absence analyses. Rare TCR sequences dominated, though some public TCRs recurred in many donors. The authors later found most CMV-associated TCR beta chains appeared HLA-restricted. Within an earlier analysis, most TCR beta V segments proved productive either about 90% or about 30% of the time.

Trimming took off 4 bases at V and 4 bases at J, with 16 bases between the two ends. The CDR3 extends over 16 amino acids. Germline V gives CDR1 SGHTA, CDR2 FQGNSA. This TCR was sampled from a woman in her thirties or forties in good health and CMV-seronegative. Material: PBMCs. The J gene is TRBJ1-4, the V gene TRBV7-2; no clear D. The CDR3 loop reads CASSSAAGASNEKLFF. CDR3 nucleotides: TGTGCCAGCAGCTCTGCCGCGGGAGCCAGTAATGAAAAACTGTTTTTT.